The clone carrying this T cell receptor beta chain was picked up a small number of times. Its specificity is unknown. TCRdb re-derived calls from the reads in MiXCR, one entry per CDR3 protein. The data hold approximately 600,000 distinct CDR3 sequences, with just under 40% observed a single time. This sample stems from a study of T cell repertoires in cytomegalovirus infection. Overall study context: Selection of CMV epitopes for the study included recently identified HLA-C-restricted and well-studied HLA-B-restricted ones. It can be stated that public TCR beta signatures indicated CMV infection as well as a matching HLA type.

CDR3 length: 14 residues. The V end was cut by 6 bases, the J end by 9 bases, with 18 bases between. Germline V gene sequence: CDR1 MNHNS, CDR2 SASEGT. The V call is TRBV6-1, the J call TRBJ2-1, with a tentative D call TRBD2 (6 bases). Source: cultured PBMCs, taken from culture after CMV antigen stimulation. The sequence came from a human donor in good health (CMV status not recorded). Some clones in this sample may be carry-over from other donors' samples. The CDR3 sequence is CASSGSPEGGEQFF. The CDR3 DNA is TGTGCCAGCAGCGGAAGCCCGGAGGGCGGTGAGCAGTTCTTC.